These 19 T cell receptor beta chains were sequenced from one sample in a study of cytomegalovirus exposure and HLA in healthy donors. Primers included in the PCR were 60 Vbeta and 13 Jbeta primers. Method: immunoSEQ multiplex PCR; TCRdb's copy keeps in-frame clones and lacks some. The sample records 150,000 or so clones, around three quarters being singletons. Input material: PBMCs. The receptor set was obtained from a man aged 35 to 55 in good health and CMV-seropositive.

The rearrangement uses TRBV5-6 and TRBJ1-2; no clear D gene. The CDR3 covers 13 residues. V lost 5 bases, J lost 0 bases, and 8 bases lay in between. Germline V gene data show CDR1 as SGHDT and CDR2 as YYEEEE. CDR3 residues: CASSTDTNYGYTF. The CDR3 nucleotides read TGTGCCAGCAGTACCGACACTAACTATGGCTACACCTTC.

The chain has TRBV7-3 and TRBJ1-2, with TRBD1 as a possible D gene (6 bases). The length of the CDR3 is 13 residues. V dropped 7 bases and J dropped 8 bases, with 17 bases sitting between them. Germline V gives CDR1 SGHTA, CDR2 FQGTGA. The CDR3 DNA reads as TGTGCCAGCACCAACCGGGACACTTGGGGCTACACCTTC. Its translation: CASTNRDTWGYTF.

This chain joins TRBV6-5 and TRBJ1-1; 7 bases are a match to TRBD1. CDR3 length equals 13 residues. Germline assignment: CDR1 MNHEY and CDR2 SVGAGI. Germline trimming cut 10 bases from V and 1 base from J; bases unmatched to any gene: 6. The CDR3 sequence: CATNDRENTEAFF. The CDR3 coding sequence is TGTGCCACGAATGACAGGGAGAACACTGAAGCTTTCTTT.

V usage is TRBV7-2 and J usage is TRBJ2-7; weak D call: TRBD1 (6 bases). V lost 1 base, J lost 2 bases, and 9 bases lay in between. Germline V lookup: CDR1 SGHTA, CDR2 FQGNSA. This CDR3 contains 14 residues. The CDR3 DNA sequence: TGTGCCAGCAGCTTAGTGGCAGGGGCCTACGAGCAGTACTTC. This codes for CASSLVAGAYEQYF.

V usage is TRBV15 and J usage is TRBJ2-3; 13 nucleotides line up with TRBD2. Losses at the gene ends were 4 bases for V and 0 bases for J; bases not matched to a gene: 7. The CDR3 runs 18 residues. Germline CDR1 LNHNV, CDR2 YYDKDF (reference sequence). The CDR3 loop is CATSKTLAGGSSTDTQYF. CDR3 nucleotide sequence: TGTGCCACCAGCAAAACACTAGCGGGAGGGTCTAGCACAGATACGCAGTATTTT.

V usage is TRBV28 and J usage is TRBJ1-2; no reliable D call. Germline values: CDR1 MDHEN, CDR2 SYDVKM. The CDR3 consists of 11 residues. Between the trimmed V and J ends, which lost 1 base and 8 bases, there was a span of 5 bases. CDR3 sequence reads: CASSLSRGYTF. In DNA, the CDR3 is TGTGCCAGCAGTTTATCCAGGGGCTACACCTTC.

The CDR3 loop reads CASSFSGGNTEAFF. The CDR3, as DNA: TGTGCCAGCAGCTTTTCAGGGGGGAACACTGAAGCTTTCTTT. J is TRBJ1-1 and V is TRBV7-9, with 7 positions matching TRBD1. V gave up 3 bases and J gave up 1 base; unmatched junction bases: 2. This CDR3 contains 14 residues. From germline, CDR1 is SEHNR and CDR2 FQNEAQ (reference sequence).

J is TRBJ1-2 and V is TRBV13; D not certain. V was cut by 4 bases and J by 8 bases, with 23 bases left in between. The V gene's germline CDR1 is PRHDT and CDR2 FYEKMQ (reference sequence). The CDR3 is 16 residues long. The CDR3 DNA reads as TGTGCCAGCAGCTCTTTATTAGCACAATATCCTTTCGGCTACACCTTC. Translated, it gives CASSSLLAQYPFGYTF.

V and J are TRBV7-8 and TRBJ2-1, with 7 bases that match TRBD2. V lost 5 bases and J lost 10; bases outside the gene matches: 5. This CDR3 is 12 amino acids long. CDR1 is SGHVS, CDR2 FQNEAQ, per germline. DNA of the CDR3: TGTGCCAGCAGCCCCTATAGCGGGGAGCAGTTCTTC. Translating gives CASSPYSGEQFF.

The chain combines TRBV9 with TRBJ1-4, with D maybe TRBD1 (5 bases). Germline-derived CDR1 and CDR2 are SGDLS and YYNGEE. The CDR3 consists of 15 residues. V shed 3 bases and J shed 0 bases, with 9 bases lying between them. The CDR3 is CASSEGKATNEKLFF. The CDR3 DNA reads TGTGCCAGCAGCGAGGGGAAAGCAACTAATGAAAAACTGTTTTTT. Combining the CDR3 with reference TRBV9 and TRBJ1-4 gives the whole variable domain DSGVTQTPKHLITATGQRVTLRCSPRSGDLSVYWYQQSLDQGLQFLIQYYNGEERAKGNILERFSAQQFPDLHSELNLSSLELGDSALYFCASSEGKATNEKLFFGSGTQLSVL.

This rearrangement joins TRBV6-1 to TRBJ2-1; D not resolved. Germline CDR1 MNHNS, CDR2 SASEGT. This CDR3 region has 16 residues. V gave up 2 bases and J gave up 0 bases, with 11 bases separating them. CDR3 residues: CASSEYVASSYNEQFF. As DNA, the CDR3 is TGTGCCAGCAGTGAATACGTGGCTAGCTCCTACAATGAGCAGTTCTTC.

The chain couples TRBV30 to TRBJ2-7; tentatively, D is TRBD2 (5 bases). Deletions cut 1 base from V and 3 bases from J, with 16 bases between. This CDR3 has 15 residues. CDR1 is GTSNPN, CDR2 SVGIG, per germline (reference sequence). CDR3 in amino acids: CAWSAGVGGGYEQYF. DNA for the CDR3: TGTGCCTGGAGTGCCGGGGTTGGCGGAGGCTACGAGCAGTACTTC.

The V call is TRBV4-1, the J call TRBJ1-1; TRBD1 matches at 7 bases. The CDR3 totals 15 residues. Per the germline V gene, CDR1 is MGHRA and CDR2 is YSYEKL. The V gene end was trimmed by 0 bases and the J gene end by 8 bases; junction bases not matched to a gene: 9. The CDR3 nucleotides are TGCGCCAGCAGCCAAGATCCGACAGGGCGGAGGGAAGCTTTCTTT. Its protein product is CASSQDPTGRREAFF.

This clone was picked up one time. The chain recombines TRBV2 with TRBJ2-7, with D tentatively TRBD1 (7 bases). V gave up 4 bases and J gave up 5 bases, with 18 bases separating them. Germline-derived CDR1 and CDR2 are SNHLY and FYNNEI. The CDR3 contains 15 residues. This chain's CDR3 is CASSVGGGGIDEQYF. In nucleotides, the CDR3 is TGTGCCAGCAGTGTGGGTGGAGGGGGCATCGACGAGCAGTACTTC.

In the case of this clone: A junction boundary mismatches the germline segment, possibly from a read error. This chain uses TRBV7-9 with TRBJ2-3; TRBD2 agrees at 9 bases. This CDR3 is built from 16 residues. The germline CDR1 and CDR2 sequences are SEHNR and FQNEAQ (reference sequence). The CDR3 DNA reads TGTTCCAGCAGCTTCAGTCCTAGCGGGACCACAGATACGCAGTATTTT. Its translation: CSSSFSPSGTTDTQYF.

The chain employs TRBV2 and TRBJ1-2; 7 bases are a match to TRBD1. Trimming at V came to 7 bases and at J to 4 bases, leaving 3 bases not matched to a gene. The CDR3 runs to 12 residues. Germline-derived CDR1 and CDR2 are SNHLY and FYNNEI. DNA for the CDR3: TGTGCCAGCATCGCAGGGGGCTATGGCTACACCTTC. Encoded protein: CASIAGGYGYTF.

This clone showed up just a few times. This chain connects TRBV4-2 to TRBJ2-3; 9 bases align to TRBD2. V was pared by 3 bases and J by 2 bases, with 6 bases of the junction left unmatched. The CDR3 is 16 residues long. Per germline, CDR1 LGHNA and CDR2 YNFKEQ. CDR3 in DNA: TGTGCCAGCAGCCAGGACGGGACTAGCCCCACAGATACGCAGTATTTT. The encoded protein is CASSQDGTSPTDTQYF.

V is TRBV7-2 and J is TRBJ1-5, with D unclear. Between the trimmed V and J ends, which lost 3 bases and 2 bases, there was a span of 11 bases. Per germline, CDR1 SGHTA and CDR2 FQGNSA. The CDR3 is 15 amino acids. The CDR3 here is CASSFQLAGNQPQHF. DNA of the CDR3: TGTGCCAGCAGCTTCCAGTTGGCAGGCAATCAGCCCCAGCATTTT.

The chain employs TRBV6-6 and TRBJ2-7; D is undetermined. Trimming took 0 bases from V and 3 from J, leaving 9 bases between them. Germline-derived CDR1 and CDR2 are MNHNY and SVGAGI (reference sequence). This CDR3 has 14 amino acids. The CDR3: CASSYSGSNYEQYF. Written as DNA, the CDR3 is TGTGCCAGCAGTTACTCGGGCAGCAACTACGAGCAGTACTTC.